This TCR beta chain was sequenced for a study of human T cells and chemical hapten exposure. Time point reported: patch test 2, 6 weeks after DPC sensitization. Treatment denoted: therapeutic diphenylcyclopropenone sensitization with weekly scalp DPC. TCRdb called the RACE reads again in MiXCR, with one record for every CDR3 protein. The sample has more than 75,000 distinct CDR3 sequences, 9.3% seen once. V lost 4 bases, J lost 4 bases, and 10 bases stayed unmatched. Germline V lookup: CDR1 SGHRS, CDR2 YFSETQ. The CDR3 covers 15 residues. This clonotype originated in a woman aged 40 to 50 with alopecia areata. Some clones in this sample may be carry-over from other donors' samples. The sequences come from whole blood, collected in connection with sensitization to the hapten diphenylcyclopropenone (DPC). The chain recombines TRBV5-1 with TRBJ1-2; 7 bases line up with TRBD1. The CDR3 spells CASSPSPTGSYGYTF. Written as DNA, the CDR3 is TGCGCCAGCAGCCCTTCACCGACAGGGAGCTATGGCTACACCTTC.